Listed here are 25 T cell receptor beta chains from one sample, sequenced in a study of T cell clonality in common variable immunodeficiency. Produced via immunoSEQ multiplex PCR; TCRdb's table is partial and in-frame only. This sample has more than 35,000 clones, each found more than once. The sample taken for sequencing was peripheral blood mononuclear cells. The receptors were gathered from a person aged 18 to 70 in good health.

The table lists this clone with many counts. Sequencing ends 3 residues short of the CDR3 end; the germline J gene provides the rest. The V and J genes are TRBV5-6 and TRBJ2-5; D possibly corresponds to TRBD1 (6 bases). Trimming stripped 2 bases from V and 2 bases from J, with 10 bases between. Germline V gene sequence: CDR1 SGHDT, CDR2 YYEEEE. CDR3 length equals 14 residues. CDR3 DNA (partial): TGTGCCAGCAGCTTCGGGCAGGGGCAAGAGACC. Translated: CASSFGQGQET. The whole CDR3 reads CASSFGQGQETQYF.

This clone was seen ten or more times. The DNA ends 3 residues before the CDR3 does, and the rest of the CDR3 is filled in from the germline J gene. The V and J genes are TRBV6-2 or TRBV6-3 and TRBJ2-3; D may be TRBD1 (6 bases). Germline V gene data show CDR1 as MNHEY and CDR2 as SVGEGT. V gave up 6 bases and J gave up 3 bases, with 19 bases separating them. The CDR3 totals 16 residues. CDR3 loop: CASSPYSGQRTDTQYF. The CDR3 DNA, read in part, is TGTGCCAGCAGCCCCTACTCTGGACAGAGGACAGATACG.

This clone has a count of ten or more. The DNA read from the CDR3 is TGCAGTGCTAGAGAGGGGACAGGTTCCTCCTACAATGAG. Protein: CSAREGTGSSYNE. The entire CDR3 protein is CSAREGTGSSYNEQFF. V and J are TRBV20-1 and TRBJ2-1; 8 bases map to TRBD1. The read terminates 3 residues before the CDR3 end, so the remaining end is supplied by the germline J gene. With 0 bases clipped from V and 0 bases from J, the junction kept 4 bases outside the gene matches. This CDR3 region has 16 residues. Germline assignment: CDR1 DFQATT and CDR2 SNEGSKA (reference sequence).

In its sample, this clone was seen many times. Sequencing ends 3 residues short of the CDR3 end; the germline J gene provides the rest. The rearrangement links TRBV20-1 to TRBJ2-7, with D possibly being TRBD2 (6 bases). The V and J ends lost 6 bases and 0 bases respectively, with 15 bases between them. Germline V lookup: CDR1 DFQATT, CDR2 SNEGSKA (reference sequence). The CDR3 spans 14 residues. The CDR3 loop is CSADTGLSSYEQYF. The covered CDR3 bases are TGCAGTGCCGACACGGGACTTAGCTCCTACGAG.

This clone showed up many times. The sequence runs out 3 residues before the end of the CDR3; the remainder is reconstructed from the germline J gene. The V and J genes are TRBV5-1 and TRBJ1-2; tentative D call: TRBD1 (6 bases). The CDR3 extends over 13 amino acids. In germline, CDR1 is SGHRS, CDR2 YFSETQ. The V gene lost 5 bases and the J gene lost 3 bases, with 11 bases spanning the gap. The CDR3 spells CASRLQGDYGYTF. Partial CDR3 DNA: TGCGCCAGCAGATTACAGGGTGACTATGGC.

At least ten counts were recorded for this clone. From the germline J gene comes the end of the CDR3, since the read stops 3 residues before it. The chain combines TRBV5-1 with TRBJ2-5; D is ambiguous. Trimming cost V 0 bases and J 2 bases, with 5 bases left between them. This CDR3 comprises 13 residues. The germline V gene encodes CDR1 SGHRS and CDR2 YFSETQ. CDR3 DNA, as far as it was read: TGCGCCAGCAGCTTGGCTTCTCAAGAGACC. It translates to CASSLASQET. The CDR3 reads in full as CASSLASQETQYF.

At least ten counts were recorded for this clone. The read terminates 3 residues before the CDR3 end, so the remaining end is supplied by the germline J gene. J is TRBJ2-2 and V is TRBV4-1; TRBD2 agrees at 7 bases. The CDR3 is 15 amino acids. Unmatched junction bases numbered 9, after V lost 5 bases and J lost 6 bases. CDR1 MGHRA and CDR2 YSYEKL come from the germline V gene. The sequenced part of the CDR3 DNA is TGCGCCAGCAGCGGACGGGGGACTACATCCGGGGAG. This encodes CASSGRGTTSGE. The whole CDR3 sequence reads CASSGRGTTSGELFF.

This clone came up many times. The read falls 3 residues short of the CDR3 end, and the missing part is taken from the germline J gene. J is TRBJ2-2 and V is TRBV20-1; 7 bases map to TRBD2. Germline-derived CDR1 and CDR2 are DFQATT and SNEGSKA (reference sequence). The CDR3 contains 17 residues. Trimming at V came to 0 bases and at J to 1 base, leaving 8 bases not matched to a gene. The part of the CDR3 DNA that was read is TGCAGTGCTAGAGACCCGGGGAAGCGGGGGAACACCGGGGAG. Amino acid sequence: CSARDPGKRGNTGE. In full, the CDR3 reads CSARDPGKRGNTGELFF.

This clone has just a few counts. CDR3 amino acids: CASSIEGGLQPQHF. The sequenced CDR3 bases are TGTGCCAGTAGTATAGAAGGTGGACTTCAGCCC. V gene TRBV19 combines with J gene TRBJ1-5; D ambiguous. The observed sequence ends 3 residues before the CDR3 terminus, with the missing tail filled in from the germline J gene. CDR3 length equals 14 residues. Per germline, CDR1 LNHDA and CDR2 SQIVND (reference sequence). Trimming stripped 0 bases from V and 6 bases from J, with 9 bases between.

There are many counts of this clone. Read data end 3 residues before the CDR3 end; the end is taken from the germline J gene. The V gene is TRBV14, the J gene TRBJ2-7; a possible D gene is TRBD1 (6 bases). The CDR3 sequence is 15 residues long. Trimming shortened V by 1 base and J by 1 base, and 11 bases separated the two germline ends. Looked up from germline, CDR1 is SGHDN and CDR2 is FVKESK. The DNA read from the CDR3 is TGTGCCAGCAGCCAAGGGGGGCTCACTTCCTACGAG. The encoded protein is CASSQGGLTSYE. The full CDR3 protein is CASSQGGLTSYEQYF.

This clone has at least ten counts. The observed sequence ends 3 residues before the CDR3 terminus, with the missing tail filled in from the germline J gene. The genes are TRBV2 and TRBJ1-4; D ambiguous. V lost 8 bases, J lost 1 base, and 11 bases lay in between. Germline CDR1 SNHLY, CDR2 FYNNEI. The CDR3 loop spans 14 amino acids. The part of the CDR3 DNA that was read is TGTGCCAGCGCCTATCGGGTAACTAATGAAAAA. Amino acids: CASAYRVTNEK. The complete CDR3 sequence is CASAYRVTNEKLFF.

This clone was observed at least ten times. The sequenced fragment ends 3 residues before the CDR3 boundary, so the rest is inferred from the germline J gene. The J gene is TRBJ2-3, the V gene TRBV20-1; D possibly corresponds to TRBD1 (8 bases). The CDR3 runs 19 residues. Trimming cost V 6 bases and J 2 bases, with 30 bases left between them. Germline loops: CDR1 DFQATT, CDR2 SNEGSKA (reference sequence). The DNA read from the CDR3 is TGCAGTGCATCTTGGGGGGACAGGACGACTAGCAGCTTCACAGATACG. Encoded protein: CSASWGDRTTSSFTDT. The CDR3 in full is CSASWGDRTTSSFTDTQYF.

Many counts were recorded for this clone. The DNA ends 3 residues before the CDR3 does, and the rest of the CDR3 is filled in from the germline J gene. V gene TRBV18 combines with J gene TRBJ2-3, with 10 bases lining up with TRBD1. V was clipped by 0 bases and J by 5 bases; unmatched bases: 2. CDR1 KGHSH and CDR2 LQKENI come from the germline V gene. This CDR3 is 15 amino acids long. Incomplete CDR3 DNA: TGTGCCAGCTCACCACCGACAGGGGGCGGAGATACG. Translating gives CASSPPTGGGDT. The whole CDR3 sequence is CASSPPTGGGDTQYF.

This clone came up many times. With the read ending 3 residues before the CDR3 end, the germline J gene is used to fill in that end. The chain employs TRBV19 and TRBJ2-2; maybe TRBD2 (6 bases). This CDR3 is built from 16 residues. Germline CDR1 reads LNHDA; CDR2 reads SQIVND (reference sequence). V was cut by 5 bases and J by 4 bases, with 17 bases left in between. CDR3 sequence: CASSHTGTSATGELFF. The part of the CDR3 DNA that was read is TGTGCCAGTAGTCATACCGGGACTTCTGCCACCGGGGAG.

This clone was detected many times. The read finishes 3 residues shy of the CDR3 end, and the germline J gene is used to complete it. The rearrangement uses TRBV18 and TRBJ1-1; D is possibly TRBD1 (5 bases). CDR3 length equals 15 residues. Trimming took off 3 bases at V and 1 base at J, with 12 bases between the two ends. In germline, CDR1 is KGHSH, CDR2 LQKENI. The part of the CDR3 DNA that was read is TGTGCCAGCTCACCTTTATCGACAGAGAACACTGAA. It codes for CASSPLSTENTE. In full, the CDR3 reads CASSPLSTENTEAFF.

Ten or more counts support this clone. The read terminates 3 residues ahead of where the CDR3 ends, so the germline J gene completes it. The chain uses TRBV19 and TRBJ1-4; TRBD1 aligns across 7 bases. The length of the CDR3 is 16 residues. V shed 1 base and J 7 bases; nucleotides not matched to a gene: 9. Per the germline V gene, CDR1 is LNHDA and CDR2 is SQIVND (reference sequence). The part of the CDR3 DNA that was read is TGTGCCAGTAGTATAGTTACAGGGGACGGAGGTGAAAAA. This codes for CASSIVTGDGGEK. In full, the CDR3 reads CASSIVTGDGGEKLFF.

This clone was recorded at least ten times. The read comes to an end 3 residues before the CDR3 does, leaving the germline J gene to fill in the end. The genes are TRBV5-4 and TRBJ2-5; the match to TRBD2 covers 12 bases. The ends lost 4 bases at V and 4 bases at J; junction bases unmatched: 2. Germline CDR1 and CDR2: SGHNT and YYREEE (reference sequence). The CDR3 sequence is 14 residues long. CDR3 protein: CASSLAGGGETQYF. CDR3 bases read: TGTGCCAGCAGCCTAGCGGGAGGGGGAGAGACC. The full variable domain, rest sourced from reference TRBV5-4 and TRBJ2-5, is ETGVTQSPTHLIKTRGQQVTLRCSSQSGHNTVSWYQQALGQGPQFIFQYYREEENGRGNFPPRFSGLQFPNYSSELNVNALELDDSALYLCASSLAGGGETQYFGPGTRLLVL.

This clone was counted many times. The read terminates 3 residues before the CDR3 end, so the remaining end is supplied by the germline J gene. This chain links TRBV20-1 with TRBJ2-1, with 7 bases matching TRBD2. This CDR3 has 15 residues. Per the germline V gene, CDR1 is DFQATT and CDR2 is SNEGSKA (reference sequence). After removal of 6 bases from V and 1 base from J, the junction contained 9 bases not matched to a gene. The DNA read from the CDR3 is TGCAGTGCCCCTGGCGCGGGAGCGTCCTACAATGAG. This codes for CSAPGAGASYNE. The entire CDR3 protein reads CSAPGAGASYNEQFF.

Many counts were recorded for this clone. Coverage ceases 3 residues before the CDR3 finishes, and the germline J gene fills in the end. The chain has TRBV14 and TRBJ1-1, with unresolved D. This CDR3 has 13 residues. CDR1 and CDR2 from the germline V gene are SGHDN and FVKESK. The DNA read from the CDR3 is TGTGCCAGCAGCCAAGAAAGAGGTCGTGGA. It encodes CASSQERGRG. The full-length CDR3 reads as CASSQERGRGAFF.

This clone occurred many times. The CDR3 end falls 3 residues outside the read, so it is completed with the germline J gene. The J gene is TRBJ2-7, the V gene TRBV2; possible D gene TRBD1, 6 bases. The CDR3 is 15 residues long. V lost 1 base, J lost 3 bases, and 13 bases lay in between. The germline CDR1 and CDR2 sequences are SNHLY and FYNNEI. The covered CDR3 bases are TGTGCCAGCAGTGAAGTTTGGCAGACAGGCTACGAG. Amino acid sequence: CASSEVWQTGYE. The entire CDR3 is CASSEVWQTGYEQYF.

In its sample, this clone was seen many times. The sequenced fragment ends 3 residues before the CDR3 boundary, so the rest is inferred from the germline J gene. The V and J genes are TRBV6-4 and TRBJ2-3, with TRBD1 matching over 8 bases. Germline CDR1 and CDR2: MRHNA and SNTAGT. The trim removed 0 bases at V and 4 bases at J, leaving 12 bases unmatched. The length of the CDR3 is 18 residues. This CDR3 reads CASSDSIGRQGFADTQYF. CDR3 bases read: TGTGCCAGCAGTGACTCGATCGGGAGACAGGGGTTTGCAGATACG.

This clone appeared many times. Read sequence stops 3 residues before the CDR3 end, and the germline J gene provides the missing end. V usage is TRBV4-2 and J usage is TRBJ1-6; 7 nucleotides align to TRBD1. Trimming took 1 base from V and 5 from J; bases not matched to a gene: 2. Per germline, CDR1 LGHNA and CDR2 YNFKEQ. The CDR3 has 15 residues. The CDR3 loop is CASSQGQGDNSPLHF. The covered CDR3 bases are TGTGCCAGCAGCCAAGGACAGGGCGATAATTCACCC.

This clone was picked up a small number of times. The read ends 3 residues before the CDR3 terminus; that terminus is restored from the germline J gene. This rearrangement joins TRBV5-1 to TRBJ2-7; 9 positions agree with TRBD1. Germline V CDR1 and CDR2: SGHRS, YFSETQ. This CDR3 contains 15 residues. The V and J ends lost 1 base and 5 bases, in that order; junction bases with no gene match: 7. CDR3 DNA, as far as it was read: TGCGCCAGCAGCTTGCAGGGACAGGGAGCCCACGAG. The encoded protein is CASSLQGQGAHE. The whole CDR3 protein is CASSLQGQGAHEQYF.

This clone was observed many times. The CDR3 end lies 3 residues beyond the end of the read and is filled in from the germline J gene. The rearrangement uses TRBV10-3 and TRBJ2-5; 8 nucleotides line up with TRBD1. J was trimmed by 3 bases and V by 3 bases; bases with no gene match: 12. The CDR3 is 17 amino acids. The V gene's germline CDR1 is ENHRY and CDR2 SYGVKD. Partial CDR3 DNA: TGTGCCATCAGTGACCCGGACAGGGAGATATTGGAAGAGACC. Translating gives CAISDPDREILEET. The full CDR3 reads CAISDPDREILEETQYF.

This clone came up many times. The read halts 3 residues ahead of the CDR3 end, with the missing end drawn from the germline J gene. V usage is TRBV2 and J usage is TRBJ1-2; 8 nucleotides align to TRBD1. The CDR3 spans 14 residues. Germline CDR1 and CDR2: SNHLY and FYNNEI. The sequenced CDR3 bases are TGTGCCAGCAGTCAGGCTCAGGGGGCGGGAGGC. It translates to CASSQAQGAGG. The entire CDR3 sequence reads CASSQAQGAGGYTF.